This passage covers 6 T cell receptor beta chains from one sample sequenced in a study of blood T cells in healthy people across ages. The authors ran a second PCR of 7 to 11 cycles using a sample-barcoded 5' primer and a J-beta primer mix. TCRdb re-called the 5' RACE reads through MiXCR, storing one row per CDR3 protein. The sample has under 1,000,000 distinct CDR3 sequences; around 36% are singletons. The sequencing input was blood. The source is a man aged 18 to 30 in good health.

The gene calls are TRBV21-1 and TRBJ1-4; the table's D call, TRBD1, has no DNA check behind it. TRBV21-1 is marked as a pseudogene. There are 16 residues in the CDR3. CDR3 region: CASSNEGRGRGEKLFF. The CDR3 DNA reads TGTGCCAGCAGCAACGAGGGTCGGGGGCGGGGTGAAAAACTGTTTTTT.

The sample holds one count of this clonotype. Just one base apart from a much larger clone, this may be a read error. This chain links TRBV29-1 with TRBJ1-1, with 10 bases fitting TRBD1. From germline, CDR1 is SQVTM and CDR2 ANQGSEA. J was trimmed by 1 base and V by 8 bases; bases with no gene match: 4. This CDR3 region has 13 residues. The CDR3 bases are TGCAGCCTGGGGACAGGGGAGAACACTGAAGCTTTCTTT. Protein: CSLGTGENTEAFF.

This clonotype was counted only a few times. V is TRBV20-1 and J is TRBJ2-1, with TRBD2 matching over 8 bases. There are 15 residues in the CDR3. The junction had 11 bases not matched to a gene; V was cut back by 2 bases and J by 8 bases. Germline values: CDR1 DFQATT, CDR2 SNEGSKA (reference sequence). CDR3 amino acids: CSARPPGGAADEQFF. The CDR3 DNA sequence: TGCAGTGCTAGACCACCGGGGGGGGCCGCCGATGAGCAGTTCTTC.

The chain has TRBV3-1 and TRBJ1-2; TRBD1 might be the D (5 bases). CDR3 length equals 14 residues. Germline lookup yields CDR1 LGHDT and CDR2 YNNKEL (reference sequence). V lost 0 bases, J lost 4 bases, and 9 bases lay in between. The CDR3 DNA sequence: TGTGCCAGCAGCCAAGAAGGCAGGGTCTATGGCTACACCTTC. Translation gives CASSQEGRVYGYTF.

The gene calls are TRBV7-2 and TRBJ2-4; 13 bases fit TRBD2. The better agreement between TRBJ2-7 and the DNA end casts doubt on the J call. In germline, CDR1 is SGHTA, CDR2 FQGNSA. This CDR3 contains 16 residues. The CDR3 region is CASSWGTSGIMYEQYF. CDR3 bases: TGTGCCAGCAGCTGGGGGACTAGCGGGATCATGTACGAGCAGTACTTC.

The V call is TRBV7-6, the J call TRBJ2-1; D not certain. The CDR3 has 14 residues. With 1 base removed from V and 7 bases from J, the gap between germline ends came to 11 bases. Germline V gene data show CDR1 as SGHVS and CDR2 as FNYEAQ. CDR3 in amino acids: CASSLGNLANEQFF. Here the CDR3 DNA reads TGTGCCAGCAGCTTAGGCAACCTTGCTAATGAGCAGTTCTTC.